Each of the 6 T cell receptor beta chains below was sequenced from the same sample in a study of T cell responses to AZD1222 COVID-19 vaccine (dated by TCRdb to the early 2020s). The library was prepared using the immunoSEQ multiplex PCR assay. TCRdb mirrors the immuneACCESS table, restricted to in-frame sequences. Some clones are absent from its copies; in checked studies, under half trace to an unresolved V gene, and the reason for the others is unknown. The table for this sample lists 100,000 to 150,000 clones; 90% of them were counted only once. Of the sample, 6.9% falls within the top ten clones. Taken with the paper, the label for time point translates to: baseline before first vaccination. The sample in question was peripheral blood, obtained on day 0 of AZD1222 vaccination. Receptors were obtained from an adult in good health.

Here the CDR3 DNA reads TGTGCCAGCAGCTTTGCCGGGACAGCTAACCAAGAGACCCAGTACTTC. This codes for CASSFAGTANQETQYF. This rearrangement joins TRBV7-9 to TRBJ2-5, with 7 bases lining up with TRBD1. V lost 3 bases to trimming and J lost 0 bases; unmatched junction nucleotides: 7. CDR1 is SEHNR and CDR2 is FQNEAQ in the germline V gene (reference sequence). The CDR3 is made up of 16 amino acids. The variable domain in full, completed from reference TRBV7-9 and TRBJ2-5, reads DTGVSQNPRHKITKRGQNVTFRCDPISEHNRLYWYRQTLGQGPEFLTYFQNEAQLEKSRLLSDRFSAERPKGSFSTLEIQRTEQGDSAMYLCASSFAGTANQETQYFGPGTRLLVL.

V is TRBV12-3 or TRBV12-4 and J is TRBJ2-1; TRBD1 or TRBD2 may be the D gene (6 bases each). The CDR3 sequence is 13 residues long. The V end was cut by 7 bases, the J end by 9 bases, with 16 bases between. CDR3: CASTGARTSEQFF. DNA for the CDR3: TGTGCCAGCACGGGGGCACGAACATCTGAGCAGTTCTTC.

The chain uses TRBV7-9 and TRBJ1-2, with D unclear. Trimming cost V 6 bases and J 8 bases, with 13 bases left between them. The CDR3 sequence is 12 residues long. Germline lookup yields CDR1 SEHNR and CDR2 FQNEAQ (reference sequence). CDR3 sequence: CASRTPVGGYTF. In DNA form, the CDR3 reads TGTGCCAGCAGGACCCCCGTAGGGGGCTACACCTTC.

The chain has TRBV6-6 and TRBJ2-3; 15 bases are a match to TRBD2. The germline V gene encodes CDR1 MNHNY and CDR2 SVGAGI (reference sequence). V dropped 5 bases and J dropped 6; count of bases not matched to a gene: 6. The CDR3 is 16 amino acids. CDR3 residues: CASSKGLAGGQDTQYF. The DNA for the CDR3 is TGTGCCAGCAGTAAAGGACTAGCGGGGGGGCAGGATACGCAGTATTTT.

The V and J genes are TRBV18 and TRBJ1-5, with 8 bases aligning to TRBD1. This CDR3 contains 15 residues. V was pared by 2 bases and J by 6 bases, with 6 bases of the junction left unmatched. Germline V CDR1 and CDR2: KGHSH, LQKENI. The CDR3 spells CASSPVTGVGQPQHF. The CDR3 nucleotides read TGTGCCAGCTCACCAGTGACAGGGGTCGGTCAGCCCCAGCATTTT.

This clone occurred a few times. This chain connects TRBV29-1 to TRBJ1-2; 8 positions match TRBD1. The V segment lost 7 bases and the J segment 2 bases; nucleotides outside the gene matches: 6. The germline V gene encodes CDR1 SQVTM and CDR2 ANQGSEA. The CDR3 loop spans 13 amino acids. CDR3 coding DNA: TGCAGCGCCCGGGACAGGCCGAACTATGGCTACACCTTC. Its protein product is CSARDRPNYGYTF. Based on the CDR3 plus reference TRBV29-1 and TRBJ1-2, the full variable domain is SAVISQKPSRDICQRGTSLTIQCQVDSQVTMMFWYRQQPGQSLTLIATANQGSEATYESGFVIDKFPISRPNLTFSTLTVSNMSPEDSSIYLCSARDRPNYGYTFGSGTRLTVV.